The sample holds one count of the clone carrying this TCR beta chain. The antigen remains undetermined. These data originate in a study of cytomegalovirus exposure and HLA in healthy donors. The study, taken as a whole, reports: Cytomegalovirus status, reportedly, was diagnosed with high specificity and sensitivity by the classifier. TCR clusters originating in the first cohort tended to co-occur in the 110 or so validation repertoires, according to a later analysis. As confirmed in vitro, a few CMV-associated chains were specific for CMV antigens.

This CDR3 is built from 16 residues. J gave up 5 bases and V 4 bases, and 14 bases lay outside the gene matches. Germline CDR1 and CDR2: SGHDT and YYEEEE. The data were produced by immunoSEQ multiplex PCR, yet TCRdb's version contains in-frame clones alone and is incomplete. The sample includes roughly 100,000 clones, 88% of them seen just once. The V call is TRBV5-6, the J call TRBJ2-5, with 7 bases lining up with TRBD1. The receptor's source is a woman aged 18-30 years in good health and CMV-seropositive. Sequenced material: PBMCs. As DNA, the CDR3 is TGTGCCAGCAGCAACGGTCGGGTGGCAGGGGGTGAGACCCAGTACTTC. Protein: CASSNGRVAGGETQYF.